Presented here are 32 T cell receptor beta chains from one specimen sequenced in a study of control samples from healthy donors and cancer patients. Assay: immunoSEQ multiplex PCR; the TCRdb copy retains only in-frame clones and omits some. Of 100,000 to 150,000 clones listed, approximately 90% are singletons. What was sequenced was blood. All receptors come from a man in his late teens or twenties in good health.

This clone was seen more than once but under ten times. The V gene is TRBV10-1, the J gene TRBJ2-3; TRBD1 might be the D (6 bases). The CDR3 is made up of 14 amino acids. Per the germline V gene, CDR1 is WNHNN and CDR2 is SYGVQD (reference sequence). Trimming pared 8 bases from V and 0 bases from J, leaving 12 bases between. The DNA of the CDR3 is TGCGCCAGCTGCCGGGACATTAGCACAGATACGCAGTATTTT. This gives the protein CASCRDISTDTQYF.

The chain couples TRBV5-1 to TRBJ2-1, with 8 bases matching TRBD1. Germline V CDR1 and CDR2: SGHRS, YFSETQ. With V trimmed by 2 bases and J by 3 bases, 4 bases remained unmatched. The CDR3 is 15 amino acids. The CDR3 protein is CASSFETGVYNEQFF. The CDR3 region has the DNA TGCGCCAGCAGCTTTGAGACAGGGGTCTACAATGAGCAGTTCTTC.

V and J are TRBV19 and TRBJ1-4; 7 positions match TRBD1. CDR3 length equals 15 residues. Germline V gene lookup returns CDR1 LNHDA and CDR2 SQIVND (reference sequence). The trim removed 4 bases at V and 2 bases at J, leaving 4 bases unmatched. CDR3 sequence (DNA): TGTGCCAGTAGTAGCTACAGGGGCACTAATGAAAAACTGTTTTTT. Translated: CASSSYRGTNEKLFF.

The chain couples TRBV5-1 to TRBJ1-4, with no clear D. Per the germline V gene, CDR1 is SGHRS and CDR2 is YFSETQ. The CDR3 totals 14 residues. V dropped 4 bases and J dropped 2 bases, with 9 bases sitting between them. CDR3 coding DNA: TGCGCCAGCAGCCTTGCGGGGACTAATGAAAAACTGTTTTTT. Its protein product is CASSLAGTNEKLFF.

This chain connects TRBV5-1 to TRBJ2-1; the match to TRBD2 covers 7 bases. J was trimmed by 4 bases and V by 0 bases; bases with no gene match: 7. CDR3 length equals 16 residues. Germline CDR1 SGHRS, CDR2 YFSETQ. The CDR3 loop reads CASSLAPAGRYNEQFF. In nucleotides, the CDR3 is TGCGCCAGCAGCTTGGCCCCAGCGGGGAGATACAATGAGCAGTTCTTC.

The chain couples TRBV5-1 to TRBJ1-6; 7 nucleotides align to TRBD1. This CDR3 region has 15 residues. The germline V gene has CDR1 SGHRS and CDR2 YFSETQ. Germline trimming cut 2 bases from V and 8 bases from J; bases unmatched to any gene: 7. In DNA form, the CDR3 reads TGCGCCAGCAGCTTATCGGGACAGATGGATTCACCCCTCCACTTT. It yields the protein CASSLSGQMDSPLHF.

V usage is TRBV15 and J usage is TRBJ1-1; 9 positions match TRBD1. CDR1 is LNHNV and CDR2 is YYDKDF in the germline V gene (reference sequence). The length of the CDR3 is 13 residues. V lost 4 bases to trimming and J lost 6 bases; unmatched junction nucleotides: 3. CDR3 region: CATSNGQGPEAFF. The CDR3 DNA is TGTGCCACCAGCAACGGACAGGGGCCTGAAGCTTTCTTT.

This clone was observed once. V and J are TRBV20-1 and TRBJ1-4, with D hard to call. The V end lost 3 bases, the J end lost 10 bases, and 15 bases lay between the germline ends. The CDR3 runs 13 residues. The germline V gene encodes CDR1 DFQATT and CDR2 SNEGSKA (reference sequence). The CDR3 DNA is TGCAGTGCTAGTCGCGGCCTCGATGTAAAACTGTTTTTT. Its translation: CSASRGLDVKLFF.

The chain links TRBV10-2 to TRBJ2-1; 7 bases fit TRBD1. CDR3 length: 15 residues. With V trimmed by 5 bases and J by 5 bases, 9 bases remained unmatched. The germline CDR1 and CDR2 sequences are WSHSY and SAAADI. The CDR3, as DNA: TGCGCCAGCAGTCCCCGGGACAGAGGGAACAATGAGCAGTTCTTC. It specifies CASSPRDRGNNEQFF.

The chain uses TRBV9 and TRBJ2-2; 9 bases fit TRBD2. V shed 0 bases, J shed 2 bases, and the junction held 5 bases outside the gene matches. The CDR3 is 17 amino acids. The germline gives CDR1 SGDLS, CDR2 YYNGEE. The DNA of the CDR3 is TGTGCCAGCAGCGTAGTTAGCGGGGGCCCTAACACCGGGGAGCTGTTTTTT. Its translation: CASSVVSGGPNTGELFF.

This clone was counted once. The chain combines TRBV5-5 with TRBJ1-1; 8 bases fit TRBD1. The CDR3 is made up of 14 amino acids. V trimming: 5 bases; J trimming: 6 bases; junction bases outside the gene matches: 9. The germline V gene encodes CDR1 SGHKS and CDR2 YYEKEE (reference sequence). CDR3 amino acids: CASRRTGRSSEAFF. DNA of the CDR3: TGTGCCAGCAGGAGGACAGGGCGGTCGTCTGAAGCTTTCTTT.

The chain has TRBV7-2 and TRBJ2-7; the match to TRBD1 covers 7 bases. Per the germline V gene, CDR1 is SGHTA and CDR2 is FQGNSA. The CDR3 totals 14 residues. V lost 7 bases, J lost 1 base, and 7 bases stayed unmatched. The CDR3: CASKNDRESYEQYF. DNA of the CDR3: TGTGCCAGCAAGAACGACAGGGAATCCTACGAGCAGTACTTC.

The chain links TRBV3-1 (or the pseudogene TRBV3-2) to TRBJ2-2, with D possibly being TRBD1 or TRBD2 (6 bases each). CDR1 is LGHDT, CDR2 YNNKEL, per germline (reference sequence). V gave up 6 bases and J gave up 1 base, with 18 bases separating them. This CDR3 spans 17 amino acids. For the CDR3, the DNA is TGTGCCAGCAGTCCCTACAATGGAGGGGGGAACACCGGGGAGCTGTTTTTT. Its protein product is CASSPYNGGGNTGELFF.

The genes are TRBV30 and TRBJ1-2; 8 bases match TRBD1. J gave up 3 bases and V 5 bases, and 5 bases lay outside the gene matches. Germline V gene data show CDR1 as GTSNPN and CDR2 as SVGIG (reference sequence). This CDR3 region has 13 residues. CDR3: CAWGGTGYYGYTF. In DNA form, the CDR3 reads TGTGCCTGGGGGGGGACAGGCTACTATGGCTACACCTTC.

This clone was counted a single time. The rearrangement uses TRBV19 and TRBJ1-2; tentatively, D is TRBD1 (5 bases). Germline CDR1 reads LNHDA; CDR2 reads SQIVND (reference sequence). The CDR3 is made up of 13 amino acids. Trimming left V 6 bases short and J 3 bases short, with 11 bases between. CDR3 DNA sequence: TGTGCCAGTAGACCAGGGCCTGACTATGGCTACACCTTC. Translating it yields CASRPGPDYGYTF.

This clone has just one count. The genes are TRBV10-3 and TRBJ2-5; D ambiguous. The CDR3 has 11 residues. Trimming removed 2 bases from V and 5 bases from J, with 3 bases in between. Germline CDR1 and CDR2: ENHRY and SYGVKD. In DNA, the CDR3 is TGTGCCATCAGTGAGGCCGAGACCCAGTACTTC. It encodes CAISEAETQYF.

CDR3 amino acids: CAWSVSISGNTIYF. CDR3 coding DNA: TGTGCCTGGAGTGTAAGCATCTCTGGAAACACCATATATTTT. The rearrangement links TRBV30 to TRBJ1-3; D gene ambiguous. V dropped 0 bases and J dropped 0 bases, with 6 bases sitting between them. The CDR3 covers 14 residues. The germline gives CDR1 GTSNPN, CDR2 SVGIG (reference sequence). Drawing the rest from reference TRBV30 and TRBJ1-3, the complete variable domain is SQTIHQWPATLVQPVGSPLSLECTVEGTSNPNLYWYRQAAGRGLQLLFYSVGIGQISSEVPQNLSASRPQDRQFILSSKKLLLSDSGFYLCAWSVSISGNTIYFGEGSWLTVV.

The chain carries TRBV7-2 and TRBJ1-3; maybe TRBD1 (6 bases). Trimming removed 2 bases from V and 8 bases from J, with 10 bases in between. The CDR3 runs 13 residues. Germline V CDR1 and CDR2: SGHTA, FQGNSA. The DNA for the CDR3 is TGTGCCAGCAGCTTATCTAAGGGGGACACCATATATTTT. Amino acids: CASSLSKGDTIYF.

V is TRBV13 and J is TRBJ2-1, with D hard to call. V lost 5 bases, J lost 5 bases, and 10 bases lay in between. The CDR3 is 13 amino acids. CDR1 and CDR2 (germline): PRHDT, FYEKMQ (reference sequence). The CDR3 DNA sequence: TGTGCCAGCAGCCCTCTCTGGGACAATGAGCAGTTCTTC. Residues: CASSPLWDNEQFF.

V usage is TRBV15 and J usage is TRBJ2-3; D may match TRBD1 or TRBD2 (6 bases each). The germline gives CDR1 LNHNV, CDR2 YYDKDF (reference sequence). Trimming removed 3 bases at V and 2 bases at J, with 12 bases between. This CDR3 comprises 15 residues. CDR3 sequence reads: CATSSLGGPTDTQYF. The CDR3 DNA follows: TGTGCCACCAGCAGTTTAGGGGGGCCCACAGATACGCAGTATTTT.

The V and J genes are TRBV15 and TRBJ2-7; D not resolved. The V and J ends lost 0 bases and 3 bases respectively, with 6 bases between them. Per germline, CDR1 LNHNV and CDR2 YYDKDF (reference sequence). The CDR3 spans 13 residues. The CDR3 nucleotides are TGTGCCACCAGCAGAGAGGCCAGCTACGAGCAGTACTTC. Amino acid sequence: CATSREASYEQYF.

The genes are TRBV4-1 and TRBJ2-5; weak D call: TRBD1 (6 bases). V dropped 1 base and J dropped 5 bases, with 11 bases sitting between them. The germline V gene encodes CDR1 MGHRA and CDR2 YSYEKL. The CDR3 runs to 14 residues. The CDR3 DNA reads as TGCGCCAGCAGCCAAGCAGGGGATCAGGAGACCCAGTACTTC. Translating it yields CASSQAGDQETQYF.

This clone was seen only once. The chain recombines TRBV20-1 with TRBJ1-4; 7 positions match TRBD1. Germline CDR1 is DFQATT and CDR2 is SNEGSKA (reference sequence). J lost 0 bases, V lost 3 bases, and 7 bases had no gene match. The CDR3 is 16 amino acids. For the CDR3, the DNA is TGCAGTGCTAGTGCCGGGACAGCTACAACTAATGAAAAACTGTTTTTT. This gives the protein CSASAGTATTNEKLFF.

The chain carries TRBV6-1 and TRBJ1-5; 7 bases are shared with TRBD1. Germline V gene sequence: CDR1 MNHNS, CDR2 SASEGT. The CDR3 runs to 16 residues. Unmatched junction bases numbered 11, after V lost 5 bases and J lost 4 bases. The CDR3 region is CASSQEFSGGNQPQHF. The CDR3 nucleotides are TGTGCCAGCAGTCAAGAATTTTCAGGGGGAAATCAGCCCCAGCATTTT.

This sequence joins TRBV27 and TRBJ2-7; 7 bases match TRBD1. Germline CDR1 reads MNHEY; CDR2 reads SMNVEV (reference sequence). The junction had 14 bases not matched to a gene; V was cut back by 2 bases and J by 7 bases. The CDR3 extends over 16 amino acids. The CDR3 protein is CASSLNPRVGGREQYF. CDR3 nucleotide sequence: TGTGCCAGCAGTTTAAACCCGAGGGTAGGGGGCAGAGAGCAGTACTTC.

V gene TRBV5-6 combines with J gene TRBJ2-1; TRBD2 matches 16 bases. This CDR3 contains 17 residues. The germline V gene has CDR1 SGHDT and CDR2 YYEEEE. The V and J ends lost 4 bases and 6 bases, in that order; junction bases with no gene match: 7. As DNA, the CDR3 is TGTGCCAGCAGCCCGGTGGGGACTAGCGGGGGGGCCAATGAGCAGTTCTTC. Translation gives CASSPVGTSGGANEQFF.

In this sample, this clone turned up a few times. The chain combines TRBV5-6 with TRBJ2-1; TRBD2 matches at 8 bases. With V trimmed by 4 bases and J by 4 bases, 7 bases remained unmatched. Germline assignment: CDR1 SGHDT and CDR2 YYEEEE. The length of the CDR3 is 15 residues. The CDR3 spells CASSVGLGNYNEQFF. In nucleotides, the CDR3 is TGTGCCAGCAGCGTGGGACTAGGGAATTACAATGAGCAGTTCTTC. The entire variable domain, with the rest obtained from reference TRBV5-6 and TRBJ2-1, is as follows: DAGVTQSPTHLIKTRGQQVTLRCSPKSGHDTVSWYQQALGQGPQFIFQYYEEEERQRGNFPDRFSGHQFPNYSSELNVNALLLGDSALYLCASSVGLGNYNEQFFGPGTRLTVL.

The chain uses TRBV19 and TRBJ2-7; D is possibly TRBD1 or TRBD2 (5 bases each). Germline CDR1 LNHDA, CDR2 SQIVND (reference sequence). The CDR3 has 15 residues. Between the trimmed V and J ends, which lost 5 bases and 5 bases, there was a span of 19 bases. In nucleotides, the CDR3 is TGTGCCAGTAGTGGCGGAGGTGGGGGTTTGGACGAGCAGTACTTC. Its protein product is CASSGGGGGLDEQYF.

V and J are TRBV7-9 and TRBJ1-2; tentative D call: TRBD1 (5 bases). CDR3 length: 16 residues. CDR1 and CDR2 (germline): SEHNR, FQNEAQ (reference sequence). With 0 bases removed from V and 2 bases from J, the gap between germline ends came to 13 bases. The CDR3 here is CASSLAGGIRNYGYTF. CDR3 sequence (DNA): TGTGCCAGCAGCTTAGCGGGGGGGATTCGGAACTATGGCTACACCTTC. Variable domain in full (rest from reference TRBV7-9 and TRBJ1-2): DTGVSQNPRHKITKRGQNVTFRCDPISEHNRLYWYRQTLGQGPEFLTYFQNEAQLEKSRLLSDRFSAERPKGSFSTLEIQRTEQGDSAMYLCASSLAGGIRNYGYTFGSGTRLTVV.

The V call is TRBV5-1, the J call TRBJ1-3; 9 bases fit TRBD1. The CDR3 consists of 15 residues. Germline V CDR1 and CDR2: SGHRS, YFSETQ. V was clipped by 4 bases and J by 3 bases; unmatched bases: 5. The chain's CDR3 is CASSPTGGVGNTIYF. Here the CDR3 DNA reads TGCGCCAGCAGCCCGACAGGGGGAGTTGGAAACACCATATATTTT.

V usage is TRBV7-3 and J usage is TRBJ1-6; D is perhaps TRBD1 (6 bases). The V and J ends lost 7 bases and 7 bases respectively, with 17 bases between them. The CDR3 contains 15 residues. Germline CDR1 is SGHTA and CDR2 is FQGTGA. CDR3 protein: CASNLRTVLNSPLHF. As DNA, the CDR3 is TGTGCCAGCAACCTGAGGACAGTCCTGAATTCACCCCTCCACTTT.

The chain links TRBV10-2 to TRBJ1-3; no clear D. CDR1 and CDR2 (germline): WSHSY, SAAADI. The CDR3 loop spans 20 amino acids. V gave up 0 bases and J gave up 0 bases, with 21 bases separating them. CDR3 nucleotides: TGCGCCAGCAGTGAGTCGTTGGCAGGCGGTTCTTGGCCCTCTGGAAACACCATATATTTT. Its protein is CASSESLAGGSWPSGNTIYF.